Below, 15 T cell receptor beta chains from the same sample are listed, as sequenced in a study of vaccination and CD4 T cells after COVID-19. At the Johns Hopkins FTIC core, DNA taken from cultured CD4+ T cells was sequenced by way of the Oncomine TCR Beta short-read assay. TCRdb reprocessed the PCR reads via MiXCR and lists one record per CDR3 protein. The table records over 10,000 distinct CDR3 sequences, less than 80% of them present only once. The treatment: roughly 10-day PBMC culture with coronavirus spike peptide pools or control peptides (ViraFEST assay). Their recognized antigens are unknown. The sample was CD4+ T cells from blood, cultured in vitro. The receptors come from a human donor who had recovered from COVID-19.

As concerns this clonotype: One end of the junction varies from germline; a read error may be responsible. The rearrangement links TRBV30 to TRBJ2-7; 8 nucleotides agree with TRBD1. The CDR3 covers 14 residues. Germline V gene data show CDR1 as GTSNPN and CDR2 as SVGIG (reference sequence). CDR3 sequence: CAWSEDRGPFEQYF. The DNA for the CDR3 is TGTGCCTGGAGTGAAGACAGGGGTCCTTTCGAGCAGTATTTC.

This chain uses TRBV18 with TRBJ2-7; D is perhaps TRBD1 (6 bases). Deletions cut 3 bases from V and 6 bases from J, with 15 bases between. Germline CDR1 KGHSH, CDR2 LQKENI. The CDR3 has 14 amino acids. In DNA form, the CDR3 reads TGTGCCAGCTCACCCAACGAGGGGGTACGCGAGCAGTACTTC. Translating it yields CASSPNEGVREQYF. The full variable domain, completed using reference TRBV18 and TRBJ2-7, is NAGVMQNPRHLVRRRGQEARLRCSPMKGHSHVYWYRQLPEEGLKFMVYLQKENIIDESGMPKERFSAEFPKEGPSILRIQQVVRGDSAAYFCASSPNEGVREQYFGPGTRLTVT.

The V call is TRBV30, the J call TRBJ2-7, with D tentatively TRBD1 or TRBD2 (6 bases each). V was shortened by 7 bases and J by 3 bases, with 13 bases between the two germline ends. The germline V gene has CDR1 GTSNPN and CDR2 SVGIG (reference sequence). The CDR3 has 12 amino acids. The DNA of the CDR3 is TGTGCCTTAACAGAGGGGGGCTACGAGCAGTACTTC. Translating gives CALTEGGYEQYF.

V is TRBV27 and J is TRBJ1-2; weak D call: TRBD1 (6 bases). This CDR3 has 13 residues. The V end was cut by 3 bases, the J end by 2 bases, with 7 bases between. CDR1 and CDR2 (germline): MNHEY, SMNVEV (reference sequence). The CDR3 is CASSFRGNYGYTF. In DNA, the CDR3 is TGTGCCAGCAGTTTTAGGGGGAACTATGGCTACACCTTC.

The V call is TRBV6-1, the J call TRBJ2-7; D unresolved. In germline, CDR1 is MNHNS, CDR2 SASEGT. V gave up 4 bases and J gave up 5 bases, with 9 bases separating them. There are 12 residues in the CDR3. The CDR3 reads CASSGPGNEQYF. For the CDR3, the DNA is TGTGCCAGCAGTGGTCCCGGTAACGAGCAGTACTTC.

V gene TRBV24-1 combines with J gene TRBJ2-5; D is unclear. V shed 5 bases and J shed 1 base, with 19 bases lying between them. CDR1 and CDR2 from the germline V gene are KGHDR and SFDVKD. The CDR3 has 17 residues. CDR3 residues: CATSVSSGRASQETQYF. The CDR3 coding sequence is TGTGCCACCAGTGTCTCTTCAGGTAGGGCCTCCCAAGAGACCCAGTACTTC.

The J gene is TRBJ2-5, the V gene TRBV7-2; tentatively, D is TRBD1 (6 bases). The CDR3 loop spans 15 amino acids. From germline, CDR1 is SGHTA and CDR2 FQGNSA. V was trimmed by 1 base and J by 7 bases, leaving 16 bases between them. The CDR3 bases are TGTGCCAGCAGCTTAGTAACCAGGGGCCATGCGACCCAGTACTTC. Its protein is CASSLVTRGHATQYF.

The chain combines TRBV28 with TRBJ2-3; D remains ambiguous. Germline V gene data show CDR1 as MDHEN and CDR2 as SYDVKM. V lost 5 bases, J lost 1 base, and 10 bases lay in between. This CDR3 comprises 14 residues. CDR3 sequence (DNA): TGTGCCAGCAGTCAGGAATCTGGCACAGATACGCAGTATTTT. Protein sequence: CASSQESGTDTQYF.

This clonotype occurred a few times. The gene calls are TRBV27 and TRBJ2-7; maybe TRBD2 (5 bases). The CDR3 is 14 amino acids. Trimming removed 0 bases at V and 5 bases at J, with 11 bases between. Looked up from germline, CDR1 is MNHEY and CDR2 is SMNVEV (reference sequence). The CDR3 region is CASSLSGNIHEQYF. The CDR3 coding sequence is TGTGCCAGCAGTTTATCCGGGAACATCCACGAGCAGTACTTC.

The V and J genes are TRBV5-1 and TRBJ2-5; 7 nucleotides line up with TRBD1. Germline V gene data show CDR1 as SGHRS and CDR2 as YFSETQ. The CDR3 covers 17 residues. The V segment lost 4 bases and the J segment 2 bases; nucleotides outside the gene matches: 14. CDR3 protein: CASSLRGDSTSQETQYF. The CDR3 DNA sequence: TGCGCCAGCAGCCTGAGAGGGGACAGCACCAGTCAAGAGACCCAGTACTTC.

V gene TRBV7-2 combines with J gene TRBJ1-2; the D gene is possibly TRBD1 (6 bases). Trimming stripped 0 bases from V and 5 bases from J, with 16 bases between. Germline CDR1 reads SGHTA; CDR2 reads FQGNSA. The CDR3 runs 16 residues. This chain's CDR3 is CASSLAFPDRSYGYTF. CDR3 nucleotide sequence: TGTGCCAGCAGCTTAGCGTTCCCGGACAGATCATATGGCTACACCTTC.

The gene calls are TRBV19 and TRBJ1-1; the match to TRBD1 covers 7 bases. CDR1 is LNHDA, CDR2 SQIVND, per germline (reference sequence). V dropped 5 bases and J dropped 0; count of bases not matched to a gene: 6. The CDR3 sequence is 15 residues long. CDR3 in DNA: TGTGCCAGTAGTCCGCATGACAGGGTGAACACTGAAGCTTTCTTT. Translating it yields CASSPHDRVNTEAFF.

The rearrangement uses TRBV20-1 and TRBJ2-3; 8 bases map to TRBD1. CDR1 DFQATT and CDR2 SNEGSKA come from the germline V gene (reference sequence). This CDR3 has 15 amino acids. V dropped 3 bases and J dropped 0; count of bases not matched to a gene: 5. The chain's CDR3 is CSARDRVTSTDTQYF. The CDR3 nucleotides read TGCAGTGCTAGGGACAGGGTAACTAGCACAGATACGCAGTATTTT.

The chain carries TRBV10-3 and TRBJ2-7; the match to TRBD2 covers 9 bases. The CDR3 length is 16 residues. Losses at the gene ends were 4 bases for V and 2 bases for J; bases not matched to a gene: 9. Germline V lookup: CDR1 ENHRY, CDR2 SYGVKD. CDR3 sequence: CAISAQGAGGPYEQYF. In nucleotides, the CDR3 is TGTGCCATCAGTGCCCAGGGTGCGGGAGGGCCCTACGAGCAGTACTTC.

This chain connects TRBV7-2 to TRBJ2-4; 7 bases line up with TRBD2. Trimming cost V 4 bases and J 9 bases; bases outside gene matches: 6. The CDR3 contains 13 residues. Germline loops: CDR1 SGHTA, CDR2 FQGNSA. The CDR3 region is CASSSLLAAIQYF. The CDR3 DNA reads as TGTGCCAGCAGCTCACTCCTAGCGGCCATTCAGTACTTC.